This T cell receptor beta chain was identified in a study of T cells in Graves' hyperthyroidism and ophthalmopathy. Stability of Graves' hyperthyroidism was defined as absent ophthalmopathy progression within 18 months. The diagnostic basis comprised clinical symptoms, serum thyroxine and TRAb, thyroid ultrasound and orbital computed tomography. PBMCs were obtained from approximately 9.2 ml fresh peripheral blood. TCR beta CDR3 regions were amplified from RNA. Researchers ran a first-round RT-PCR on the TCR CDR3 using the HTBI primer set. A single record per CDR3 protein comes from TCRdb applying MiXCR to the multiplex PCR reads. The sample yields 600,000 to 900,000 distinct CDR3 sequences, over 15% seen once. This TCR was recovered from a man between 18 and 29 years old with Graves' hyperthyroidism. Sequenced input: blood.

The CDR3 sequence is CASSSWDRLNYGYTF. DNA for the CDR3: TGTGCCAGCAGCTCTTGGGACAGGTTGAACTATGGCTACACCTTC. V usage is TRBV7-9 and J usage is TRBJ1-2; 8 positions agree with TRBD1. There are 15 residues in the CDR3. The J segment lost 2 bases and the V segment lost 4 bases, leaving 6 bases of the junction unmatched. Germline CDR1 is SEHNR and CDR2 is FQNEAQ (reference sequence).